This record covers a single TCR beta chain. In the original workflow: Reference gene primer amplification in the assay estimated nucleated cell counts. Only in-frame clones appear in the TCRdb table, and some are missing; sequencing was by immunoSEQ multiplex PCR. V and J calls and clone size are those listed in that table; D and trimming were worked out from the DNA. Of 120,000 or so clones listed, more than 75% are singletons. These data are taken from a study of blood T cell repertoires in COVID-19. Study in general: Samples came from the United States, Italy and Spain, spanning acute and convalescent COVID-19. PBMCs, B-cell-depleted T cells, or T cells were the source of the cDNA or gDNA that made up the material.

Unmatched junction bases numbered 7, after V lost 6 bases and J lost 7 bases. This CDR3 is built from 13 residues. The receptor's source is a human donor in a cohort sampled during active COVID-19. The V and J genes are TRBV12-3 or TRBV12-4 and TRBJ1-1, with 8 bases aligning to TRBD1. Specimen: peripheral blood. CDR3 loop: CASRPTGDNEAFF. Here the CDR3 DNA reads TGTGCCAGCAGACCGACAGGGGACAATGAAGCTTTCTTT.